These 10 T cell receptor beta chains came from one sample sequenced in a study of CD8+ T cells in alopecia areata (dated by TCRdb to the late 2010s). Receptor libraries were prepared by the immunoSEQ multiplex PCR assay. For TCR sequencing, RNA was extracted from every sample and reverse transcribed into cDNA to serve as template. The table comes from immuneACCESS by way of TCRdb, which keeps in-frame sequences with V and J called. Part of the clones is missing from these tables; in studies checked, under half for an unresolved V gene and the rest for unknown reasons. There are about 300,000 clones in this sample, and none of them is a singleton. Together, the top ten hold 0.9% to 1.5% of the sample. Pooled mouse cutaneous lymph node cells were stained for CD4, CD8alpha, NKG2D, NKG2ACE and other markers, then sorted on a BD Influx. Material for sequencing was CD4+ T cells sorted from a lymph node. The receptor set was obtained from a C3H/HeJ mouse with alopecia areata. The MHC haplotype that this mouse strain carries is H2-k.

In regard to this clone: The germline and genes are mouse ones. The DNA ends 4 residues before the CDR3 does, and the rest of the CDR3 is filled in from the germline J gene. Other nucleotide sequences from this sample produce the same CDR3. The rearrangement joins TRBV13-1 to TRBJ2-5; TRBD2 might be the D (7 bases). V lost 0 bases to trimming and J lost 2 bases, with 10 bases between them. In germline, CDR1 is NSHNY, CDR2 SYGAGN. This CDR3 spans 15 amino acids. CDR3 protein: CASSDVGGRQDTQYF. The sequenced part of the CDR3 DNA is TGTGCCAGCAGTGATGTGGGGGGCCGCCAAGAC.

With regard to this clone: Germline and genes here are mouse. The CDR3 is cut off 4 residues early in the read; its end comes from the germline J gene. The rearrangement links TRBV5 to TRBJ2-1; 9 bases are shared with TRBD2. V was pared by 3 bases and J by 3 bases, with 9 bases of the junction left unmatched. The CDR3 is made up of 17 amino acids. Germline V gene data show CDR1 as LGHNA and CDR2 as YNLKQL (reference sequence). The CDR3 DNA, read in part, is TGTGCCAGCAGCCACCGGGGTCTACTGGGGGGCTATGCT. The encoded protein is CASSHRGLLGGYA. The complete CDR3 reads CASSHRGLLGGYAEQFF.

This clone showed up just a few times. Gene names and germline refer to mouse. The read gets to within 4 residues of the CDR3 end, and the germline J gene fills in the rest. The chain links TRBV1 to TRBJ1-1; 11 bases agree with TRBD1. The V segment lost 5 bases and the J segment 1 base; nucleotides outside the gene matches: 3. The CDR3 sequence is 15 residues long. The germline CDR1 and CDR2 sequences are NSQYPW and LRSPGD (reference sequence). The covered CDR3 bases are TGCACCTGCAGTACCGGGACAGGGGGAAACACA. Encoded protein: CTCSTGTGGNT. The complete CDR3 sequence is CTCSTGTGGNTEVFF.

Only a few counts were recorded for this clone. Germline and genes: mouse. CDR3: CAWSLNRGDTEVFF. The sequenced CDR3 bases are TGTGCCTGGAGTCTAAACAGGGGGGACACA. This rearrangement joins TRBV31 to TRBJ1-1, with 8 bases fitting TRBD1. The DNA ends 4 residues before the CDR3 does, and the rest of the CDR3 is filled in from the germline J gene. Trimming cost V 0 bases and J 3 bases; bases outside gene matches: 3. Germline values: CDR1 GKSSPN, CDR2 SITVG. This CDR3 region has 14 residues.

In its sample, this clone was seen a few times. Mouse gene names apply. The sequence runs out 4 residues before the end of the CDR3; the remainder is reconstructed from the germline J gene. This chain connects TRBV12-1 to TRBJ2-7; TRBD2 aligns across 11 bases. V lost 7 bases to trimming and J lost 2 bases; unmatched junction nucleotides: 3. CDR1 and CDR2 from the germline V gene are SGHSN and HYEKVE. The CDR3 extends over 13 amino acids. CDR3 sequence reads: CASRLGGAYEQYF. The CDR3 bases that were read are TGTGCCAGTCGACTGGGGGGGGCCTAT.

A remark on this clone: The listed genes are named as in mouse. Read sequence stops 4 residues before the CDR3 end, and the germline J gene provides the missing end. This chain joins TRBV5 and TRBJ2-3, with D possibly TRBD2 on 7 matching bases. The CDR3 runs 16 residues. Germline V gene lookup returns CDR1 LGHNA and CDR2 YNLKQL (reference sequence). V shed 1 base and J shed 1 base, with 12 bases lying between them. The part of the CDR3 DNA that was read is TGTGCCAGCAGCCAAGTTCTGGGGGCGGGTGCAGAA. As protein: CASSQVLGAGAE. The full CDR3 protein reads CASSQVLGAGAETLYF.

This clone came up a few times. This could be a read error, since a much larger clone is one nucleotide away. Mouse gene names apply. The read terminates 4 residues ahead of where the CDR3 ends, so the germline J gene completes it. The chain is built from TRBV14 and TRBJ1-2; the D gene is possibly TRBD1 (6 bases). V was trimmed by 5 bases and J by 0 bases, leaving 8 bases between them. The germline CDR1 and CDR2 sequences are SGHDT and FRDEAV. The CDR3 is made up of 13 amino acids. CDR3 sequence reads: CASSRTANSDYTF. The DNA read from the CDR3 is TGTGCCAGCAGCCGGACAGCAAACTCC. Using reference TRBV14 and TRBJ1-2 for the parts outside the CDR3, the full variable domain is EAGVTQSPRYAVLQEGQAVSFWCDPISGHDTLYWYQQPRDQGPQLLVYFRDEAVIDNSQLPSDRFSAVRPKGTNSTLKIQSAKQGDTATYLCASSRTANSDYTFGSGTRLLVI.

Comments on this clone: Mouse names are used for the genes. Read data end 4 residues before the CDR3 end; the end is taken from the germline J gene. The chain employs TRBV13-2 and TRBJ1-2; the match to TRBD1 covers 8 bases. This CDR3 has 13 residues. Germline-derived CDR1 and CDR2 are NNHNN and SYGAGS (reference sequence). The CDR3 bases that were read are TGTGCCAGCGGTGACTACAGGGGGACC. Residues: CASGDYRGT. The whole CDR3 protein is CASGDYRGTDYTF.

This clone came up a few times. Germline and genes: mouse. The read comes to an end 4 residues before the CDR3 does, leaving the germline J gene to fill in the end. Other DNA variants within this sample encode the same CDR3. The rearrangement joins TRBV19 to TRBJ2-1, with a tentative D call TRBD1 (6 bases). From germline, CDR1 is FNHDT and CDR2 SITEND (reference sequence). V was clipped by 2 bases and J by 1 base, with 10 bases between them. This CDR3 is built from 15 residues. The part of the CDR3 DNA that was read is TGTGCCAGCAGTATTCAGGGACAAAACTATGCT. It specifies CASSIQGQNYA. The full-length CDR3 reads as CASSIQGQNYAEQFF.

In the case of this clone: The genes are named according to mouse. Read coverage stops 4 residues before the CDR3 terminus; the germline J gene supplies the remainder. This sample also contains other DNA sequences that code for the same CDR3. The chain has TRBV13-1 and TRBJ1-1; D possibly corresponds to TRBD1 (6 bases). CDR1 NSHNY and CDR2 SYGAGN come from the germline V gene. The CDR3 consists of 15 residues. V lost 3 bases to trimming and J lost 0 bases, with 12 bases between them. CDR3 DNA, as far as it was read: TGTGCCAGCAGTGGACCGGGACAAGCAAACACA. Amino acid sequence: CASSGPGQANT. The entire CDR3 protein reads CASSGPGQANTEVFF.